The 17 T cell receptor beta chains below come from one sample, sequenced in a study of blood T cells in healthy people across ages. A second PCR, run for roughly 7 to 12 cycles, used a sample-barcoded 5' primer plus a J-beta primer mix. TCRdb reanalysed the 5' RACE reads using MiXCR and keeps one entry per CDR3 protein. The table lists fewer than 800,000 distinct CDR3 sequences, around 32% of them singletons. The sequenced material came from blood. The receptor set was obtained from a woman at least 80 years old in good health.

The chain links TRBV27 to TRBJ2-7, with 7 positions matching TRBD1. With 3 bases clipped from V and 3 bases from J, the junction kept 8 bases outside the gene matches. Germline lookup yields CDR1 MNHEY and CDR2 SMNVEV (reference sequence). The CDR3 extends over 15 amino acids. CDR3 sequence reads: CASSLSRQGVYEQYF. The DNA of the CDR3 is TGTGCCAGCAGTTTGTCGAGGCAGGGGGTCTACGAGCAGTACTTC.

The CDR3 is CASAPGAGYGYTF. CDR3 sequence (DNA): TGCGCCAGCGCCCCAGGGGCCGGCTATGGCTACACCTTC. This chain links TRBV4-1 with TRBJ1-2; possible D gene TRBD1, 6 bases. The CDR3 covers 13 residues. Germline V gene data show CDR1 as MGHRA and CDR2 as YSYEKL. V was cut by 8 bases and J by 4 bases, with 14 bases left in between.

This clonotype was counted a few times. This could be a read error, since a much larger clone is one nucleotide away. This rearrangement joins TRBV5-1 to TRBJ2-7; TRBD2 aligns across 10 bases. The CDR3 totals 16 residues. V lost 3 bases and J lost 4; bases outside the gene matches: 10. Germline CDR1 is SGHRS and CDR2 is YFSETQ. DNA for the CDR3: TGCGCCAGCAGCTACAGGGCTAGCGGGGGACGTTACGAGCAGTACTTC. Translated, it gives CASSYRASGGRYEQYF.

This clonotype was detected many times. The chain links TRBV7-2 to TRBJ2-1; 15 bases match TRBD2. From germline, CDR1 is SGHTA and CDR2 FQGNSA. The CDR3 covers 16 residues. V was clipped by 2 bases and J by 7 bases; unmatched bases: 3. The CDR3 region is CASSLFGTSGGNEQFF. The CDR3 nucleotides read TGTGCCAGCAGCTTATTCGGGACTAGCGGGGGGAATGAGCAGTTCTTC.

The chain joins TRBV7-9 to TRBJ2-1; either TRBD1 or TRBD2 may supply D (5 bases each). This CDR3 has 15 residues. Germline assignment: CDR1 SEHNR and CDR2 FQNEAQ (reference sequence). V was trimmed by 5 bases and J by 8 bases, leaving 19 bases between them. The CDR3 DNA reads TGTGCCAGCAGCCTGGTAGCGTCGGGGCTGGATGAGCAGTTCTTC. Encoded protein: CASSLVASGLDEQFF.

The chain links TRBV29-1 to TRBJ1-2; D not certain. Deletions cut 3 bases from V and 7 bases from J, with 12 bases between. Germline CDR1 and CDR2: SQVTM and ANQGSEA. There are 12 residues in the CDR3. This chain's CDR3 is CSVDRPLGGYTF. The CDR3 region has the DNA TGCAGCGTTGATCGCCCGCTTGGTGGCTACACCTTC. Combining the CDR3 with reference TRBV29-1 and TRBJ1-2 gives the whole variable domain SAVISQKPSRDICQRGTSLTIQCQVDSQVTMMFWYRQQPGQSLTLIATANQGSEATYESGFVIDKFPISRPNLTFSTLTVSNMSPEDSSIYLCSVDRPLGGYTFGSGTRLTVV.

This clonotype was seen many times. The V call is TRBV7-2, the J call TRBJ1-1; D possibly corresponds to TRBD1 (6 bases). This CDR3 has 14 amino acids. V gave up 6 bases and J gave up 0 bases, with 11 bases separating them. The V gene's germline CDR1 is SGHTA and CDR2 FQGNSA. Here the CDR3 DNA reads TGTGCCAGCAGTCACGGGGGCGTGAACACTGAAGCTTTCTTT. Its translation is CASSHGGVNTEAFF.

The CDR3 DNA follows: TGTGCCAGCAGTCACCCCTCGGGGAACTATGGCTACACCTTC. This codes for CASSHPSGNYGYTF. The J gene is TRBJ1-2, the V gene TRBV28; D remains ambiguous. Germline loops: CDR1 MDHEN, CDR2 SYDVKM. V shed 5 bases and J shed 2 bases, with 12 bases lying between them. The CDR3 has 14 amino acids.

As concerns this clonotype: Being one base from a much bigger clone, this may be a read error. The gene calls are TRBV10-3 and TRBJ2-3, with TRBD2 identical over 8 bases. Germline loops: CDR1 ENHRY, CDR2 SYGVKD. CDR3 length: 14 residues. The CDR3 reads CAIRTGGPEDAQYF. CDR3 nucleotides: TGTGCCATCAGGACGGGGGGGCCTGAAGATGCGCAGTATTTT.

A remark on this clonotype: A junction end diverges from the germline sequence, so it may reflect a read error. The gene calls are TRBV15 and TRBJ1-5; D not certain. The CDR3 loop spans 15 amino acids. In germline, CDR1 is LNHNV, CDR2 YYDKDF (reference sequence). The CDR3 DNA reads TGTGCCACCAGCAGGGCAGGTAGCGGCAATCGGCCCCAGCATTTT. Encoded protein: CATSRAGSGNRPQHF.

This clonotype has ten or more counts. The chain combines TRBV7-9 with TRBJ2-5; TRBD2 matches 12 bases. Germline V gene data show CDR1 as SEHNR and CDR2 as FQNEAQ (reference sequence). V dropped 5 bases and J dropped 3; count of bases not matched to a gene: 7. CDR3 length: 16 residues. Written as DNA, the CDR3 is TGTGCCAGCAGCCGTTCGACTAGCGGGGGAAAAGAGACCCAGTACTTC. The encoded protein is CASSRSTSGGKETQYF.

About this clonotype itself: Relative to the germline gene, one junction end is altered; a read error may explain this. The V and J genes are TRBV6-2 or TRBV6-3 and TRBJ2-4; possibly TRBD1 or TRBD2 for D (6 bases each). CDR1 is MNHEY and CDR2 is SVGEGT in the germline V gene. The length of the CDR3 is 16 residues. The CDR3, as DNA: TGTGCCGGCAGTTACGGAGGGGGTCTAGCCAAAAACATTCAGTACTTC. This gives the protein CAGSYGGGLAKNIQYF.

Of note for this clonotype: A much larger clone differs from this one at a single base, so this may be a read error. This rearrangement joins TRBV20-1 to TRBJ1-2; no firm D call. This CDR3 is built from 12 residues. Germline CDR1 and CDR2: DFQATT and SNEGSKA (reference sequence). V lost 3 bases, J lost 7 bases, and 12 bases lay in between. CDR3 residues: CSASSGRVGYTF. The CDR3 DNA follows: TGCAGTGCTAGCTCGGGTCGCGTTGGCTACACCTTC.

The chain is built from TRBV5-1 and TRBJ2-1; 7 positions agree with TRBD1. Germline CDR1 SGHRS, CDR2 YFSETQ. This CDR3 spans 17 amino acids. The J segment lost 8 bases and the V segment lost 0 bases, leaving 14 bases of the junction unmatched. CDR3 in amino acids: CASSLALDRAPMDEQFF. The CDR3 region has the DNA TGCGCCAGCAGCTTGGCCCTAGACAGGGCCCCTATGGATGAGCAGTTCTTC.

This clonotype occurred many times. The J gene is TRBJ2-3, the V gene TRBV7-2, with no clear D. This CDR3 contains 14 residues. The V and J ends lost 2 bases and 3 bases respectively, with 9 bases between them. CDR1 SGHTA and CDR2 FQGNSA come from the germline V gene. The CDR3 bases are TGTGCCAGCAGCTTACGCACCCAAACAGATACGCAGTATTTT. Encoded protein: CASSLRTQTDTQYF.

There are a few counts of this clonotype. The chain employs TRBV4-2 and TRBJ1-1; 9 bases agree with TRBD1. V lost 1 base to trimming and J lost 10 bases; unmatched junction nucleotides: 16. The germline CDR1 and CDR2 sequences are LGHNA and YNFKEQ. This CDR3 spans 17 amino acids. The CDR3 bases are TGTGCCAGCAGCCAAGCCCCAACCCGGGACAGGGAAGTTCGAGCTTTCTTT. This codes for CASSQAPTRDREVRAFF.

The V call is TRBV7-2, the J call TRBJ2-4; D is perhaps TRBD2 (6 bases). The closer fit of TRBJ2-7 to the DNA end suggests the J call may be wrong. CDR1 SGHTA and CDR2 FQGNSA come from the germline V gene. The CDR3 spans 15 residues. The CDR3 DNA reads TGTACCAGCAGCCCCCGGGCCCCAGCGGGTGCCGAGCAGTACTTC. Its translation: CTSSPRAPAGAEQYF.